Below are 17 T cell receptor beta chains sequenced from a single sample in a study of blood T cell repertoires in COVID-19. Profiled with immunoSEQ multiplex PCR; TCRdb holds only in-frame clones, not every one. The sample contains around 150,000 clones, 87% of which appear only once. The sample taken for sequencing was peripheral blood. These TCRs come from a man aged 50 or older with active COVID-19.

The J gene is TRBJ2-3, the V gene TRBV9; the D gene is possibly TRBD2 (6 bases). CDR1 SGDLS and CDR2 YYNGEE come from the germline V gene. CDR3 length: 15 amino acids. Trimming took off 1 base at V and 0 bases at J, with 9 bases between the two ends. CDR3 sequence: CASSVIADSTDTQYF. CDR3 nucleotide sequence: TGTGCCAGCAGCGTAATAGCGGACAGCACAGATACGCAGTATTTT.

V usage is TRBV10-3 and J usage is TRBJ1-2, with TRBD1 matching 10 bases. Germline CDR1 ENHRY, CDR2 SYGVKD. V lost 7 bases to trimming and J lost 4 bases; unmatched junction nucleotides: 6. The CDR3 has 14 residues. CDR3: CAITGQGDIYGYTF. The CDR3 bases are TGTGCCATCACTGGACAGGGGGACATCTATGGCTACACCTTC.

This clone was recorded many times. The chain links TRBV11-2 to TRBJ1-2, with TRBD1 matching 7 bases. Trimming at V came to 5 bases and at J to 4 bases, leaving 7 bases not matched to a gene. Per the germline V gene, CDR1 is SGHAT and CDR2 is FQNNGV. The CDR3 sequence is 14 residues long. CDR3 protein: CASSPTGRLYGYTF. The CDR3 bases are TGTGCCAGCAGCCCGACAGGGCGACTCTATGGCTACACCTTC.

The rearrangement joins TRBV5-6 to TRBJ2-7; 7 bases match TRBD1. The CDR3 runs 14 residues. CDR1 and CDR2 (germline): SGHDT, YYEEEE. J was trimmed by 2 bases and V by 4 bases; bases with no gene match: 6. This CDR3 reads CASSRAGTAYEQYF. The CDR3 DNA reads as TGTGCCAGCAGCCGGGCCGGGACAGCCTACGAGCAGTACTTC.

The chain joins TRBV10-1 to TRBJ1-1; no reliable D call. Between the trimmed V and J ends, which lost 8 bases and 1 base, there was a span of 8 bases. The germline V gene has CDR1 WNHNN and CDR2 SYGVQD (reference sequence). The CDR3 is 12 residues long. The CDR3 here is CASPRGNTEAFF. The CDR3, as DNA: TGCGCCAGCCCCCGGGGGAACACTGAAGCTTTCTTT.

This clone was recorded once. This chain joins TRBV5-1 and TRBJ2-5, with TRBD2 matching over 8 bases. The CDR3 runs 15 residues. V shed 2 bases and J 4 bases; nucleotides not matched to a gene: 7. Looked up from germline, CDR1 is SGHRS and CDR2 is YFSETQ. CDR3 nucleotide sequence: TGCGCCAGCAGCTTAACGGGGGGGCCGTTAGAGACCCAGTACTTC. Its translation is CASSLTGGPLETQYF.

The chain combines TRBV11-2 with TRBJ2-5; no definite D call. CDR1 SGHAT and CDR2 FQNNGV come from the germline V gene. The V end lost 0 bases, the J end lost 1 base, and 6 bases lay between the germline ends. This CDR3 is 14 amino acids long. The CDR3 region is CASSLEPSQETQYF. CDR3 bases: TGTGCCAGCAGCTTAGAACCTAGCCAAGAGACCCAGTACTTC. Full variable domain (missing parts from reference TRBV11-2 and TRBJ2-5): EAGVAQSPRYKIIEKRQSVAFWCNPISGHATLYWYQQILGQGPKLLIQFQNNGVVDDSQLPKDRFSAERLKGVDSTLKIQPAKLEDSAVYLCASSLEPSQETQYFGPGTRLLVL.

The sample holds one count of this clone. The chain has TRBV4-3 and TRBJ2-7; 7 bases match TRBD1. Trimming took 2 bases from V and 2 from J; bases not matched to a gene: 12. This CDR3 has 17 amino acids. Germline assignment: CDR1 LGHNA and CDR2 YSLEER. The CDR3 loop is CASSQSIPGTVAYEQYF. CDR3 DNA sequence: TGCGCCAGCAGCCAATCGATCCCCGGGACAGTCGCCTACGAGCAGTACTTC.

The rearrangement joins TRBV2 to TRBJ2-4, with TRBD1 identical over 9 bases. The junction had 6 bases not matched to a gene; V was cut back by 10 bases and J by 2 bases. The germline CDR1 and CDR2 sequences are SNHLY and FYNNEI. The CDR3 spans 14 residues. CDR3 in amino acids: CATRDRVTKNIQYF. CDR3 DNA sequence: TGTGCCACCCGGGACAGGGTGACCAAAAACATTCAGTACTTC.

This chain links TRBV25-1 with TRBJ2-1; D is uncertain. V gave up 3 bases and J gave up 7 bases, with 13 bases separating them. The CDR3 is 14 amino acids. CDR1 is MGHDK, CDR2 SYGVNS, per germline. The CDR3 DNA sequence: TGTGCCAGCAGTGACCCAATTCGGTGGAATGAGCAGTTCTTC. Amino acids: CASSDPIRWNEQFF.

This sequence joins TRBV2 and TRBJ2-1; 8 bases map to TRBD2. The J segment lost 7 bases and the V segment lost 4 bases, leaving 9 bases of the junction unmatched. The CDR3 totals 15 residues. Germline values: CDR1 SNHLY, CDR2 FYNNEI. Written as DNA, the CDR3 is TGTGCCAGCAGTGGGGAGTTAACGGGGGGGAATGAGCAGTTCTTC. Its protein is CASSGELTGGNEQFF.

This chain connects TRBV10-3 to TRBJ2-5; no definite D call. The CDR3 is made up of 13 amino acids. Germline-derived CDR1 and CDR2 are ENHRY and SYGVKD. V lost 4 bases to trimming and J lost 2 bases, with 8 bases between them. CDR3 DNA sequence: TGTGCCATCAGTGGGGCAGCTCAAGAGACCCAGTACTTC. Translating gives CAISGAAQETQYF.

V is TRBV13 and J is TRBJ2-5; 8 nucleotides align to TRBD1. CDR3 size: 17 residues. The germline V gene encodes CDR1 PRHDT and CDR2 FYEKMQ (reference sequence). Losses at the gene ends were 1 base for V and 3 bases for J; bases not matched to a gene: 10. The CDR3 is CASSLDTGAGGKETQYF. The CDR3 nucleotides are TGTGCCAGCAGCTTAGATACCGGCGCAGGGGGCAAAGAGACCCAGTACTTC. Using reference TRBV13 and TRBJ2-5 for the parts outside the CDR3, the full variable domain is AAGVIQSPRHLIKEKRETATLKCYPIPRHDTVYWYQQGPGQDPQFLISFYEKMQSDKGSIPDRFSAQQFSDYHSELNMSSLELGDSALYFCASSLDTGAGGKETQYFGPGTRLLVL.

This clone has just a few counts. This chain uses TRBV6-5 with TRBJ1-1, with D tentatively TRBD1 (5 bases). This CDR3 is built from 12 residues. In germline, CDR1 is MNHEY, CDR2 SVGAGI. Trimming stripped 10 bases from V and 4 bases from J, with 13 bases between. The CDR3, as DNA: TGTGCCACAACCCGGGGGGGCACTGAAGCTTTCTTT. It encodes CATTRGGTEAFF.

This clone has a handful of counts. The chain carries TRBV10-3 and TRBJ2-3; 8 bases line up with TRBD2. V was clipped by 10 bases and J by 0 bases; unmatched bases: 3. This CDR3 has 13 residues. The germline V gene encodes CDR1 ENHRY and CDR2 SYGVKD. CDR3: CATSSGSTDTQYF. The CDR3 DNA follows: TGTGCCACCTCTAGCGGGAGCACAGATACGCAGTATTTT.

The chain is built from TRBV11-2 and TRBJ2-3; 8 bases are a match to TRBD2. The CDR3 extends over 15 amino acids. The junction had 8 bases not matched to a gene; V was cut back by 6 bases and J by 3 bases. Germline CDR1 SGHAT, CDR2 FQNNGV. CDR3 bases: TGTGCCAGCAGAGTCCCGGGACTAGGGACAGATACGCAGTATTTT. Encoded protein: CASRVPGLGTDTQYF.

The chain links TRBV4-3 to TRBJ2-7, with 8 bases lining up with TRBD2. J lost 12 bases, V lost 0 bases, and 7 bases had no gene match. Per the germline V gene, CDR1 is LGHNA and CDR2 is YSLEER. The CDR3 is 13 amino acids. The DNA for the CDR3 is TGCGCCAGCAGCCAAGAACTGCGGGGGGTGATGTACTTC. It codes for CASSQELRGVMYF.